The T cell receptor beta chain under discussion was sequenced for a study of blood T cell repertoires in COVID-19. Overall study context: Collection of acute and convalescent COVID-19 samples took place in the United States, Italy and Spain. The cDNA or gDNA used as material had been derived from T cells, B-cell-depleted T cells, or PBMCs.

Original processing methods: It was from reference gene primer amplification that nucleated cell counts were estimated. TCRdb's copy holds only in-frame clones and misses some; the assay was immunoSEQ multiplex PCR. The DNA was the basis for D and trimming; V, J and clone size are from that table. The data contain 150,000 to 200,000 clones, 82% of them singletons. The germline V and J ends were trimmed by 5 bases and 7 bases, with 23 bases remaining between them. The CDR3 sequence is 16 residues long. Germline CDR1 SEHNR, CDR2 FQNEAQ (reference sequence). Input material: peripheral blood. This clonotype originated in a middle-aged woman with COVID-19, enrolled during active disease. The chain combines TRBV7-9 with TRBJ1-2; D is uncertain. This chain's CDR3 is CASSPRPRQKRGGYTF. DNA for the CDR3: TGTGCCAGCAGCCCCCGCCCAAGGCAGAAGCGTGGTGGCTACACCTTC.